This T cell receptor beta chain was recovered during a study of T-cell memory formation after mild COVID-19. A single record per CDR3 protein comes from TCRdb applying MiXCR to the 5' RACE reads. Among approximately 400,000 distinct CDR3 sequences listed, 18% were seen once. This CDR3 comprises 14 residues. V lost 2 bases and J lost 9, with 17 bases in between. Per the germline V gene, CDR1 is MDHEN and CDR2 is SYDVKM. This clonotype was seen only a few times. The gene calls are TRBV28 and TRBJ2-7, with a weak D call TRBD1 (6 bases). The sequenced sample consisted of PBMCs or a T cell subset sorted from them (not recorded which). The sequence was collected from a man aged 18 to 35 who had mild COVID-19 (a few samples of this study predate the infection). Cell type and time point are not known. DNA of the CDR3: TGTGCCAGCAGTTTAGGTCAGGGGAGTCTTTGGCAGTACGTC. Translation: CASSLGQGSLWQYV.